This is a list of T cell receptor beta chains from one sample in a study of cytomegalovirus exposure and HLA in healthy donors. TCRdb's copy holds only in-frame clones and misses some; the assay was immunoSEQ multiplex PCR. The repertoire holds nearly 110,000 clones, with over 55% as singletons. The source material was PBMCs. These receptors were taken from a female donor in good health and CMV-seronegative. CDR3s include the opening cysteine and the closing phenylalanine or tryptophan. Fields, in order: J gene, D gene, clone size, V gene, CDR3 DNA, CDR3 protein. A D gene is named only where the DNA matches it firmly. Size is omitted from some rows. Given values are once, few, many or a class for expanded clones.

J: TRBJ2-3
D: .
size: few
V: TRBV7-9
DNA: TGTGCCAGCAGGTCTGGACATACTGCCACAGATACGCAGTATTTT
CDR3: CASRSGHTATDTQYF

J: TRBJ1-1
D: TRBD1
size: .
V: TRBV7-9
DNA: TGTGCCAGCAGCCGACAGGGCGGTGGCACTGAAGCTTTCTTT
CDR3: CASSRQGGGTEAFF

J: TRBJ2-3
D: TRBD2
size: once
V: TRBV6-4
DNA: TGTGCCAGCAGCGAAGGGAGGGATCACACAGATACGCAGTATTTT
CDR3: CASSEGRDHTDTQYF

J: TRBJ2-6
D: .
size: .
V: TRBV27
DNA: TGTGCCAGCACCACGGGACTTTTCAAGAGCTCTGGGGCCAACGTCCTGACTTTC
CDR3: CASTTGLFKSSGANVLTF

J: TRBJ2-7
D: TRBD2
size: few
V: TRBV6-5
DNA: TGTGCCAGCAGTGGTGAGACTAGCGGGAGGGTGCAGTACTTC
CDR3: CASSGETSGRVQYF

J: TRBJ2-3
D: .
size: once
V: TRBV5-5
DNA: TGTGCCAGCAGCTTGGTCGGAACAGGGCAGGTCGCAGATACGCAGTATTTT
CDR3: CASSLVGTGQVADTQYF

J: TRBJ2-7
D: TRBD2
size: once
V: TRBV19
DNA: TGTGCCAGTAGCATAGCGGGAGGGATCTACGAGCAGTACTTC
CDR3: CASSIAGGIYEQYF

J: TRBJ2-2
D: TRBD2
size: .
V: TRBV30
DNA: TGTGCCTGGAGTGGTCGCGCTAGCGGGAGGATCAGATCGGCCGGGGAGCTGTTTTTT
CDR3: CAWSGRASGRIRSAGELFF

J: TRBJ2-1
D: TRBD2
size: .
V: TRBV7-3
DNA: TGTGCCAGCAGCTTAACTCGGCGGGAGAAGAATGAGCAGTTCTTC
CDR3: CASSLTRREKNEQFF

J: TRBJ2-1
D: TRBD2
size: .
V: TRBV2
DNA: TGTGCCAGCACGGCGGGAGGAAGGTACAATGAGCAGTTCTTC
CDR3: CASTAGGRYNEQFF

J: TRBJ1-2
D: TRBD1
size: once
V: TRBV5-6
DNA: TGTGCCAGCAGCCTCCTGACAGGGGGCGATGGCTACACCTTC
CDR3: CASSLLTGGDGYTF

J: TRBJ2-7
D: .
size: .
V: TRBV2
DNA: TGTGCCAGCAGTGAAGCGGGAGTCCACGAGCAGTACTTC
CDR3: CASSEAGVHEQYF

J: TRBJ1-1
D: .
size: .
V: TRBV27
DNA: TGTGCCAGCAGTTTAGGGACAATCGACACTGAAGCTTTCTTT
CDR3: CASSLGTIDTEAFF

J: TRBJ2-2
D: TRBD1
size: .
V: TRBV7-9
DNA: TGTGCCAGCAGCCCCGACAGGGATGTTACCGGGGAGCTGTTTTTT
CDR3: CASSPDRDVTGELFF

J: TRBJ1-2
D: TRBD1
size: many
V: TRBV28
DNA: TGTGCCAGCAGTTCAGACCCGACAGGGGGGAACTATGGCTACACCTTC
CDR3: CASSSDPTGGNYGYTF

J: TRBJ2-3
D: .
size: .
V: TRBV7-9
DNA: TGTTCCAGCAGCTTAGTCGGGGGTACGCAGTATTTT
CDR3: CSSSLVGGTQYF

J: TRBJ2-7
D: TRBD2
size: .
V: TRBV7-9
DNA: TGTGCCAGCAGCCCTGGGGGACTAGCGGGAGTTCTCTCCTACGAGCAGTACTTC
CDR3: CASSPGGLAGVLSYEQYF

J: TRBJ2-3
D: .
size: .
V: TRBV19
DNA: TGTGCCAGTAGTATTGGGGCTGGCCGCACAGATACGCAGTATTTT
CDR3: CASSIGAGRTDTQYF

J: TRBJ2-2
D: .
size: .
V: TRBV6-4
DNA: TGTGCCAGCACCTGCGTAGTAGCGTCCGGGGAGCTGTTTTTT
CDR3: CASTCVVASGELFF

J: TRBJ2-1
D: TRBD2
size: once
V: TRBV7-9
DNA: TGTGCCAGCAGCTTACGGAGCGGGACTAGGTACAATGAGCAGTTCTTC
CDR3: CASSLRSGTRYNEQFF

J: TRBJ1-4
D: TRBD1
size: .
V: TRBV6-1
DNA: TGTGCCAGCAGGGTCTCCAGGGGGCGGGAAAAACTGTTTTTT
CDR3: CASRVSRGREKLFF

J: TRBJ2-3
D: TRBD2
size: once
V: TRBV7-2
DNA: TGTGCCAGCAGCCCTAGGGGTGGTAGCGGGAGAGGAGATACGCAGTATTTT
CDR3: CASSPRGGSGRGDTQYF

J: TRBJ2-2
D: TRBD1
size: few
V: TRBV29-1
DNA: TGCAGCGCTTCACAGGGGGCGAACACCGGGGAGCTGTTTTTT
CDR3: CSASQGANTGELFF

J: TRBJ2-3
D: .
size: few
V: TRBV27
DNA: TGTGCCAGCAGTTTACGGGCTAGCGTAGCACGAACGCAGTATTTT
CDR3: CASSLRASVARTQYF

J: TRBJ2-7
D: TRBD2
size: .
V: TRBV5-1
DNA: TGCGCCAGCAGCCCTGGGGGGGGTAGCGGGAGGACCGGGCACGAGCAGTACTTC
CDR3: CASSPGGGSGRTGHEQYF

J: TRBJ2-7
D: TRBD1
size: .
V: TRBV5-1
DNA: TGCGCCAGCATTGGCCAGACAGGGATTCTCGAGCAGTACTTC
CDR3: CASIGQTGILEQYF

J: TRBJ2-2
D: .
size: .
V: TRBV9
DNA: TGTGCCAGCAGCGTAGGACGGGAACGCGGGGAGCTGTTTTTT
CDR3: CASSVGRERGELFF

J: TRBJ2-7
D: TRBD2
size: .
V: TRBV7-2
DNA: TGTGCCAGCAGCTTTTTCCCTGCTAGCGGGGGGGTCGAGCAGTACTTC
CDR3: CASSFFPASGGVEQYF